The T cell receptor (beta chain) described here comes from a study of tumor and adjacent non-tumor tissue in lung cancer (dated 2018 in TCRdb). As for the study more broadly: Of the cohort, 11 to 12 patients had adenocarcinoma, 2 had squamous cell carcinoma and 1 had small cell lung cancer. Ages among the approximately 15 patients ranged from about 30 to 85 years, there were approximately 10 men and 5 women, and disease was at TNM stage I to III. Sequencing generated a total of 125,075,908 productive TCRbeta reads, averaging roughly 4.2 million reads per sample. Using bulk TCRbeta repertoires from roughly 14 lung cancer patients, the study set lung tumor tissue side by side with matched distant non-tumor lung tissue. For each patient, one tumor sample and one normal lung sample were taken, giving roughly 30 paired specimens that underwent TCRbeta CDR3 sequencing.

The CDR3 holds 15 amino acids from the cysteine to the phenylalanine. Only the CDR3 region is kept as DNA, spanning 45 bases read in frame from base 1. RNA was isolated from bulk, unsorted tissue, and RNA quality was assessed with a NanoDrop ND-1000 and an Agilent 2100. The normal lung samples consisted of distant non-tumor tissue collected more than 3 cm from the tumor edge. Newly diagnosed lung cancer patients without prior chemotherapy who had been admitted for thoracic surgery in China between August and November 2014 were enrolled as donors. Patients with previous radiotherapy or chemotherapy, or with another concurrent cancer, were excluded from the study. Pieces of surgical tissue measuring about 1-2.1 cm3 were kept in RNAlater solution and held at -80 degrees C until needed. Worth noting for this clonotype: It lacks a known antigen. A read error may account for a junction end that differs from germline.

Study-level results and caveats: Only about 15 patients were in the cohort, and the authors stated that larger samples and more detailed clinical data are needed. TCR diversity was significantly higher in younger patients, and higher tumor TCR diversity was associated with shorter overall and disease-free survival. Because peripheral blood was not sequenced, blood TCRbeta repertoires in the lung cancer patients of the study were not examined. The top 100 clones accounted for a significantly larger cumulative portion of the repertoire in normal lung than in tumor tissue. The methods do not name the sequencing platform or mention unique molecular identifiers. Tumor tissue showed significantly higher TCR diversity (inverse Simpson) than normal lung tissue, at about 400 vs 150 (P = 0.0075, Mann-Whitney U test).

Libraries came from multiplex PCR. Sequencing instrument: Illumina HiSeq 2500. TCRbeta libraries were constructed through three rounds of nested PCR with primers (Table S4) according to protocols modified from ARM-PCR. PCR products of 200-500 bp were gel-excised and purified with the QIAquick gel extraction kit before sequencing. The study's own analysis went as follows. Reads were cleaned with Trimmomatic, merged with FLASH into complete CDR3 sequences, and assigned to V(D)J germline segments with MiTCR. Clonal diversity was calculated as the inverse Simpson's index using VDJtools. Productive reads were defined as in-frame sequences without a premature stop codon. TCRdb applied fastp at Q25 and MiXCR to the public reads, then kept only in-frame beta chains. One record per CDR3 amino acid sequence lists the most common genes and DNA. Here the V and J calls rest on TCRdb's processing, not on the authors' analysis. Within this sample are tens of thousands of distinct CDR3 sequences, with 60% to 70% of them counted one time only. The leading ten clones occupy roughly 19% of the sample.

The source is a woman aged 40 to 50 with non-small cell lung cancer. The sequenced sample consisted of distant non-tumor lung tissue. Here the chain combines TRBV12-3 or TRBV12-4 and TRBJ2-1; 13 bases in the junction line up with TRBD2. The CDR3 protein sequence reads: CAGSPTSGGAREQFF. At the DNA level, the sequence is TGTGCCGGCAGCCCTACTAGCGGGGGGGCCAGGGAGCAGTTCTTC.